This TCR beta chain was profiled in a study of identical twins. Unique molecular identifiers were present on cDNA, and template switching added a universal primer site. TCRdb reprocessed the 5' RACE reads with MiXCR, giving one entry per CDR3 protein. The data show about 700,000 distinct CDR3 sequences, approximately 6% seen once. This clonotype has more than one count but fewer than ten. The V gene lost 6 bases and the J gene lost 6 bases, with 9 bases spanning the gap. The CDR3 contains 12 residues. CDR1 and CDR2 (germline): SGHVS, FQNEAQ. This sequence originates from a man younger than 35 in good health. The sequenced sample consisted of naive T cells sorted from blood. The chain has TRBV7-8 and TRBJ2-1; D not resolved. The CDR3 DNA sequence: TGTGCCAGCAGATTGGACCTCAATGAGCAGTTCTTC. Translating it yields CASRLDLNEQFF. Drawing the rest from reference TRBV7-8 and TRBJ2-1, the complete variable domain is GAGVSQSPRYKVAKRGQDVALRCDPISGHVSLFWYQQALGQGPEFLTYFQNEAQLDKSGLPSDRFFAERPEGSVSTLKIQRTQQEDSAVYLCASRLDLNEQFFGPGTRLTVL.